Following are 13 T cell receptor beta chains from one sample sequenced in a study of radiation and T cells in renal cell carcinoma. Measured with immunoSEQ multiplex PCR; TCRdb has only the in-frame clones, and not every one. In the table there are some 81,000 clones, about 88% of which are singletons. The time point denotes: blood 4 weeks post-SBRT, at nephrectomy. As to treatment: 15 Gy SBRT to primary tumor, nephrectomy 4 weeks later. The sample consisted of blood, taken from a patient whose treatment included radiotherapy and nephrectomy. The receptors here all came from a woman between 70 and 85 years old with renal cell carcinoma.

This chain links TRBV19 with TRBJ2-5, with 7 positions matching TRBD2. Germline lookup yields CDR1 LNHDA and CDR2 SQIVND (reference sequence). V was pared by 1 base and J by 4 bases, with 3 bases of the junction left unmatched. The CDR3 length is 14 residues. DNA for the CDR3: TGTGCCAGTAGTATAGGGGGACTACTAGAGACCCAGTACTTC. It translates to CASSIGGLLETQYF. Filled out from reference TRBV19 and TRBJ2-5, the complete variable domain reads DGGITQSPKYLFRKEGQNVTLSCEQNLNHDAMYWYRQDPGQGLRLIYYSQIVNDFQKGDIAEGYSVSREKKESFPLTVTSAQKNPTAFYLCASSIGGLLETQYFGPGTRLLVL.

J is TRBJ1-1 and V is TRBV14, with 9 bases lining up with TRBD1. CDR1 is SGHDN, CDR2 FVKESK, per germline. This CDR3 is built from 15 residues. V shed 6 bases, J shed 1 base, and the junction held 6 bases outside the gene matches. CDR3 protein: CASSQPGQGNTEAFF. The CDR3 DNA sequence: TGTGCCAGCAGTCAACCGGGACAGGGGAACACTGAAGCTTTCTTT.

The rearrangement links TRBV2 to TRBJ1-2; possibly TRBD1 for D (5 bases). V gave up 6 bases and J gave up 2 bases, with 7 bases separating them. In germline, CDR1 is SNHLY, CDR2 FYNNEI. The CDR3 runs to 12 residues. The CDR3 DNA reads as TGTGCCAGCAGCCGGGGGAACTATGGCTACACCTTC. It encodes CASSRGNYGYTF.

CDR3 sequence reads: CASSMARNYGYTF. The CDR3 DNA sequence: TGTGCCAGTAGTATGGCACGTAACTATGGCTACACCTTC. This chain joins TRBV19 and TRBJ1-2; D ambiguous. CDR3 length equals 13 residues. Germline CDR1 reads LNHDA; CDR2 reads SQIVND (reference sequence). Trimming cost V 3 bases and J 1 base, with 6 bases left between them.

DNA of the CDR3: TGTGCCAGCAGGATCGGACAGACACCAAGCTACGAGCAGTACTTC. Protein: CASRIGQTPSYEQYF. The chain couples TRBV2 to TRBJ2-7; D possibly corresponds to TRBD1 (6 bases). This CDR3 contains 15 residues. The V end lost 6 bases, the J end lost 3 bases, and 18 bases lay between the germline ends. CDR1 and CDR2 from the germline V gene are SNHLY and FYNNEI.

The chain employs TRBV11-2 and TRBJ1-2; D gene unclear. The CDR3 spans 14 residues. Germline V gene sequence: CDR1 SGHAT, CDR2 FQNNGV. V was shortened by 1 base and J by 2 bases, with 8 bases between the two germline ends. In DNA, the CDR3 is TGTGCCAGCAGCTTAGGGGTCGGGAACTATGGCTACACCTTC. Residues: CASSLGVGNYGYTF.

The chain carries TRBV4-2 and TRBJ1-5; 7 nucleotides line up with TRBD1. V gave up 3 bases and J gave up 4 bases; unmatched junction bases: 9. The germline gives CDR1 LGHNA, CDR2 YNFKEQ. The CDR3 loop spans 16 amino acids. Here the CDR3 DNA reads TGTGCCAGCAGCCATGGTACCGGGACAGTGAATCAGCCCCAGCATTTT. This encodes CASSHGTGTVNQPQHF.

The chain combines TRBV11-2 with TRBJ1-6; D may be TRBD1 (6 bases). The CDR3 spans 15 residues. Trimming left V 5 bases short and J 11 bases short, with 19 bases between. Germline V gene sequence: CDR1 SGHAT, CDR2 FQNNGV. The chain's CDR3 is CASSRLTGRGAPLHF. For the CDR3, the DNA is TGTGCCAGCAGCCGGCTTACAGGGCGAGGGGCACCCCTCCACTTT.

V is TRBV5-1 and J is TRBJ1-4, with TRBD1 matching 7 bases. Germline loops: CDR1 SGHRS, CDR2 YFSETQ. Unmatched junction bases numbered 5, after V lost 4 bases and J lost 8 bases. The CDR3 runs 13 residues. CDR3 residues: CASSDRVREKLFF. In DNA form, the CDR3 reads TGCGCCAGCAGCGACAGGGTGCGAGAAAAACTGTTTTTT.

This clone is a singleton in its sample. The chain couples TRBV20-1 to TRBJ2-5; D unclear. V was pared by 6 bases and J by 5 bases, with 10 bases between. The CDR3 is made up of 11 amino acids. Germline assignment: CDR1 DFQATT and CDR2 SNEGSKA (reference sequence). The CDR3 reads CSASLSETQYF. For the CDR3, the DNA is TGCAGTGCCAGCCTTTCCGAGACCCAGTACTTC.

The CDR3: CASSSRLYGYTF. DNA for the CDR3: TGTGCCAGCAGCTCCCGGCTCTATGGCTACACCTTC. The chain uses TRBV5-8 and TRBJ1-2; no clear D gene. Trimming removed 3 bases at V and 4 bases at J, with 7 bases between. CDR3 length: 12 residues. The germline V gene encodes CDR1 SGHTS and CDR2 YDEGEE.

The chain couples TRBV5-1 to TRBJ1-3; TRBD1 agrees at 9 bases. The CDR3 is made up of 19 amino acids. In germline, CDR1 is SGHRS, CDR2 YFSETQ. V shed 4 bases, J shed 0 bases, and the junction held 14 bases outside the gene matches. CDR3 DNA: TGCGCCAGCAGCCTAACACCTCCGGGACAGGGCACCTCTGGAAACACCATATATTTT. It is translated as CASSLTPPGQGTSGNTIYF.

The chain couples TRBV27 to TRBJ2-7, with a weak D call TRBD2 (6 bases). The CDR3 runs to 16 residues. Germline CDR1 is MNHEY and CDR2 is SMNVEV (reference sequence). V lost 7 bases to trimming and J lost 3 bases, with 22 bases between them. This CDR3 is CASMGGGSGVFYEQYF. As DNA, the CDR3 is TGTGCCAGCATGGGTGGAGGGTCGGGGGTATTCTACGAGCAGTACTTC.